Detailed here is one TCR beta chain. Its matching antigen is unknown. The sample is drawn from a study of PD-L1 blockade in urothelial cancer. The study's findings and limits: Durable-benefit cases showed more tumor-associated blood clone expansion at 3 weeks.

Assay used: immunoSEQ multiplex PCR; TCRdb lists only in-frame clones, some missing. The sample includes about 120,000 clones, about 84% of them seen just once. The CDR3 loop spans 17 amino acids. V was pared by 5 bases and J by 0 bases, with 14 bases between. Germline V lookup: CDR1 MDHEN, CDR2 SYDVKM. Time point given: peripheral blood 6 weeks after treatment start. The chain employs TRBV28 and TRBJ2-6; TRBD2 might be the D (5 bases). The TCR sequence derives from a man aged 45-65 years with urothelial cancer. The starting material was PBMCs, obtained around atezolizumab (anti-PD-L1) treatment. The CDR3 DNA reads as TGTGCCAGCAGTCCATTACAGCGGAGCTCTGGGGCCAACGTCCTGACTTTC. Translated: CASSPLQRSSGANVLTF. Filled out from reference TRBV28 and TRBJ2-6, the complete variable domain reads DVKVTQSSRYLVKRTGEKVFLECVQDMDHENMFWYRQDPGLGLRLIYFSYDVKMKEKGDIPEGYSVSREKKERFSLILESASTNQTSMYLCASSPLQRSSGANVLTFGAGSRLTVL.